The clone carrying this T cell receptor beta chain rates as large (0.1 to 1%). The protocol was immunoSEQ multiplex PCR, while the TCRdb copy is restricted to in-frame clones and leaves out a portion. The repertoire consists of around 2,200 clones, with 75% to 85% occurring once and the leading ten covering approximately 12%. This specimen comes from a study of immune cell composition in non-small cell lung cancer. The specimen sequenced was lung tumor tissue. The clonotype comes from a human donor with non-small cell lung cancer.

CDR3 sequence reads: CATKRGTDQETQYF. The CDR3 nucleotides read TGTGCCACAAAGCGTGGCACCGACCAAGAGACCCAGTACTTC. The V gene is TRBV10-3, the J gene TRBJ2-5; unclear D gene. This CDR3 is built from 14 residues. V shed 10 bases and J shed 0 bases, with 15 bases lying between them. Germline CDR1 reads ENHRY; CDR2 reads SYGVKD.